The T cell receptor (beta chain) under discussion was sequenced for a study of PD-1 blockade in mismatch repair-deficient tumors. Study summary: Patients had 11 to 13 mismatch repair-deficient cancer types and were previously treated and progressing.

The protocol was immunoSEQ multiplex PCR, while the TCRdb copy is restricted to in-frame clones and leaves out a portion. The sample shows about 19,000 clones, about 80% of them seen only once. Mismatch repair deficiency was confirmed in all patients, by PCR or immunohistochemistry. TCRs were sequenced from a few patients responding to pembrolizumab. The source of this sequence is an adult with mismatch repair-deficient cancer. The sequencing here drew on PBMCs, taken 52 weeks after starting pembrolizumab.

CDR3 protein: CASSPGPSYEQYF. CDR3 DNA sequence: TGTGCCAGCAGTCCAGGTCCTTCCTACGAGCAGTACTTC. The chain carries TRBV28 and TRBJ2-7; D remains unclear. The germline V gene has CDR1 MDHEN and CDR2 SYDVKM. Trimming removed 5 bases at V and 1 base at J, with 9 bases between. The CDR3 consists of 13 residues.